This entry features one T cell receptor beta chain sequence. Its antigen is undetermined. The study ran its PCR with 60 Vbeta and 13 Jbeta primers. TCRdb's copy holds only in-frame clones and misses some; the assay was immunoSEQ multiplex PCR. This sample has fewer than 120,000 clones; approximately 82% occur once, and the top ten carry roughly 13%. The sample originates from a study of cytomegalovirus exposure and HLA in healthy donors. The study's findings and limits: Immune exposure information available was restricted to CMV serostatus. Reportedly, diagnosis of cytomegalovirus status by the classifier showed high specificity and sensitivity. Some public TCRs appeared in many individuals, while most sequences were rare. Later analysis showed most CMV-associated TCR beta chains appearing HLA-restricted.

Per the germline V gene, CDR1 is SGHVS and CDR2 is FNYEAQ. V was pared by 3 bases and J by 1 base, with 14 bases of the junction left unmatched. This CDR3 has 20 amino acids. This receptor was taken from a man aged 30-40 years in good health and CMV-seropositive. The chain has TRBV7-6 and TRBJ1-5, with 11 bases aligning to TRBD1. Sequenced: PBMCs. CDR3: CASSFGGNGRDRGSNQPQHF. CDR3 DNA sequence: TGTGCCAGCAGCTTTGGGGGGAACGGCCGGGACAGGGGGAGCAATCAGCCCCAGCATTTT. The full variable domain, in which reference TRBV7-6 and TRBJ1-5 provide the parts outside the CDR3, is GAGVSQSPRYKVTKRGQDVALRCDPISGHVSLYWYRQALGQGPEFLTYFNYEAQQDKSGLPNDRFSAERPEGSISTLTIQRTEQRDSAMYRCASSFGGNGRDRGSNQPQHFGDGTRLSIL.